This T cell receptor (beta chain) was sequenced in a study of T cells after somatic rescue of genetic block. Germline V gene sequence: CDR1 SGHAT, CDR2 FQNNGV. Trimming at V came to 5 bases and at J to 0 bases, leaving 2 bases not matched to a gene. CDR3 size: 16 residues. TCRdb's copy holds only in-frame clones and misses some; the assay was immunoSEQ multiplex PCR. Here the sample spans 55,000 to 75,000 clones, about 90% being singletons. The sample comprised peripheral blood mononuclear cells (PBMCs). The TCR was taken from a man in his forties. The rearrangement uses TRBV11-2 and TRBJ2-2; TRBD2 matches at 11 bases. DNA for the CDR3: TGTGCCAGCAGCACGACTAGCGGGGCGAACACCGGGGAGCTGTTTTTT. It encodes CASSTTSGANTGELFF. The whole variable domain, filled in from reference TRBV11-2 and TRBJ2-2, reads EAGVAQSPRYKIIEKRQSVAFWCNPISGHATLYWYQQILGQGPKLLIQFQNNGVVDDSQLPKDRFSAERLKGVDSTLKIQPAKLEDSAVYLCASSTTSGANTGELFFGEGSRLTVL.